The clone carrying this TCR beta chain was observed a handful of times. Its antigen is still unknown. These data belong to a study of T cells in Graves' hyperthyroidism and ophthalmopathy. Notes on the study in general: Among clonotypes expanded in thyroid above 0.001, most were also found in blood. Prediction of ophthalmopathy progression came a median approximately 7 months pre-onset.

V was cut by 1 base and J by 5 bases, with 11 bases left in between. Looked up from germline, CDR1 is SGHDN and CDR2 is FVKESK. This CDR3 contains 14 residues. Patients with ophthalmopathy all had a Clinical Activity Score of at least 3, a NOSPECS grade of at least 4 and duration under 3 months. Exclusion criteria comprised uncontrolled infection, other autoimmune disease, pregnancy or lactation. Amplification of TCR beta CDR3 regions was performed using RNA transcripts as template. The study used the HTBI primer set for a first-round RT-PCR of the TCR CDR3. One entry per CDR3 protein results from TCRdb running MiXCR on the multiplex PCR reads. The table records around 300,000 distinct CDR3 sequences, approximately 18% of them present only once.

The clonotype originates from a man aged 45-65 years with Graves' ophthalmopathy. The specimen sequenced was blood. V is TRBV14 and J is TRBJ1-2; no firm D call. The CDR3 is CASSQVGDPYGYTF. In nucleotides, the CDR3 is TGTGCCAGCAGCCAAGTGGGAGATCCATATGGCTACACCTTC.